The subject of this entry is one T cell receptor beta chain. Its antigen is unknown. This CDR3 has 15 residues. The germline gives CDR1 SGDLS, CDR2 YYNGEE. V lost 2 bases to trimming and J lost 4 bases, with 15 bases between them. This record belongs to a study of CD8 T cells in Susac syndrome. Notes on the study in general: Total CD8+ repertoires held approximately 15 Susac-specific public clones, while CD8+ TEMRA repertoires held about five.

Random hexamers were used to reverse transcribe roughly 0.45 to 1 ug of RNA. Amplification of TCR beta CDR3 across 54 Vbeta and 13 Jbeta was performed with immunoSEQ multiplex PCR. Using its own MiXCR run on the immunoSEQ multiplex PCR reads, TCRdb lists one record per CDR3 protein. The sample carries roughly 80,000 distinct CDR3 sequences, approximately 94% recorded once. TCR beta from blood CD8+ and CD4+ T cells was sequenced. The sequence derives from a human donor with Susac syndrome. The chain links TRBV9 to TRBJ1-1, with D possibly being TRBD1 (5 bases). Sequencing was performed on CD8+ T cells from PBMCs. The chain's CDR3 is CASSVMGTRITEAFF. DNA of the CDR3: TGTGCCAGCAGCGTTATGGGGACTCGTATCACTGAAGCTTTCTTT.